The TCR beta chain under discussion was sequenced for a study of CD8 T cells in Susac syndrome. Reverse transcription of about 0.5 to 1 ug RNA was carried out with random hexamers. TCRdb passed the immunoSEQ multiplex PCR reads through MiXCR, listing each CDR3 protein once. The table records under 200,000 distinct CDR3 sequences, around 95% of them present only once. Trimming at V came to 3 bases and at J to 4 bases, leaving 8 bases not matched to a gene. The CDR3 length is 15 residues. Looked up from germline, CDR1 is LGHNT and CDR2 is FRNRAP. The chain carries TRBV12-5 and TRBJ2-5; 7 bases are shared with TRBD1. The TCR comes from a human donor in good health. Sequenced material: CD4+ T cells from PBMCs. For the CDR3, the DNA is TGTGCTAGTGGTTTAGATGACAGGGCCGGAGAGACCCAGTACTTC. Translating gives CASGLDDRAGETQYF.